The subject of this entry is one TCR beta chain. Its antigen remains unknown. The CDR3 extends over 13 amino acids. Looked up from germline, CDR1 is SNHLY and CDR2 is FYNNEI. Trimming cost V 6 bases and J 1 base, with 7 bases left between them. Measured with immunoSEQ multiplex PCR; TCRdb has only the in-frame clones, and not every one. In the table there are approximately 75,000 clones, more than 75% of which are singletons. These data are taken from a study of OX40 agonist ivuxolimab in advanced cancers. Study results and limitations: Partly responding patients at 0.1-3.0 mg/kg showed some of the smallest clonal expansion. Some nonresponders likewise displayed low normalized T-cell clonal expansion.

The specimen was CD4+ or CD8+ T cells sorted from blood, collected in a trial of the OX40 agonist ivuxolimab. The TCR originated in an adult with an advanced solid tumor such as melanoma, head and neck, liver or kidney cancer. The V call is TRBV2, the J call TRBJ1-5; no firm D call. CDR3 in DNA: TGTGCCAGCAGGAGGGAAAGCAATCAGCCCCAGCATTTT. Protein sequence: CASRRESNQPQHF.